This T cell receptor beta chain was profiled in a study of T cell responses to AZD1222 COVID-19 vaccine. Sequencing used immunoSEQ multiplex PCR; TCRdb keeps in-frame clones, though not all of them. The sample has roughly 120,000 clones, more than 75% seen once. The receptor's source is an adult in good health. This sample comprised peripheral blood, obtained on day 0 of AZD1222 vaccination.

In nucleotides, the CDR3 is TGTGCCATCAGGGTGGGCTACGAGCAGTACTTC. Protein product: CAIRVGYEQYF. The chain employs TRBV10-3 and TRBJ2-7; D remains ambiguous. Trimming left V 6 bases short and J 3 bases short, with 6 bases between. There are 11 residues in the CDR3. The germline V gene encodes CDR1 ENHRY and CDR2 SYGVKD.